This entry describes one T cell receptor beta chain. Its antigen is not yet known. Base-call qualities are not available, and no considerably larger clone is one nucleotide away. This record comes from a study of blood T cell repertoires in COVID-19 (dated by TCRdb to the early 2020s). Regarding the research as a whole: Samples covering the acute and convalescent phases of COVID-19 were provided by collaborators in the United States, Italy and Spain. The prospective study material was composed of cDNA or gDNA derived from T cells, B-cell-depleted T cells, or PBMCs. Nearly every sample came with metadata listing a de-identified subject ID, COVID-19 status, age in years and sex. The dataset comprised deeply sampled blood TCRbeta repertoires from subjects exposed to, actively infected with, or recovered from COVID-19. Where HLA class I and class II types were available, the types were taken from metadata supplied by the sample provider, not from assay-based typing. The samples were drawn from the first 160 participants of the ongoing ImmuneRACE study and from 950 to 1,500 subjects provided by 6 global collaborators. A freely available public database, intended as a resource for researchers studying the immune response to SARS-CoV-2, is where the repertoires were released.

TCRbeta CDR3 regions were amplified from genomic DNA using the immunoSEQ Assay, a bias-controlled multiplex PCR. The paper's data handling went like this. The number of nucleated cells in each sample was estimated from the amplification of reference gene primers within the assay. Sequence reads were collapsed and filtered to measure the absolute abundance of every unique TCRbeta CDR3 rearrangement. For each sample, productive Simpson clonality was calculated by taking the square root of Simpson's diversity index across productive rearrangements. TCRdb's version of the immuneACCESS table is confined to in-frame rearrangements and falls short of the full clone set. An unresolved V gene accounts for under half of the shortfall where checked; the remainder is of unknown origin. V and J calls and clone size come straight from that table; D and trimming were deduced from the DNA. The sample table contains approximately 340,000 clones; only one count was recorded for 87% of them. Jointly, the top ten make up just over 9.5% of the sample.

What the study reported, not specific to this receptor: The amount of clinical and demographic metadata varied by source and participant and was provided uncurated.

One collaborating source in Seattle enrolled patients during active infection and followed them longitudinally through the course of disease. Whole blood was collected in K2EDTA tubes by collaborating institutions according to the institutions' own protocols. For TCRbeta analysis, collaborator samples were shipped as frozen whole blood, as isolated PBMCs, or as DNA extracted from either sample type. Via the germline V gene, CDR1 is MDHEN and CDR2 SYDVKM. Relative to germline, V is 1 base shorter and J is 3 bases shorter, with 19 bases between their ends. The CDR3 goes from the cysteine to the phenylalanine over 17 residues. Solely the CDR3 DNA is kept, with 51 bases framed from the first base.

The sequence joins TRBV28 to TRBJ2-7; the D gene is not confidently resolved. The sequence was obtained from a man aged 25-45 years with COVID-19, enrolled during active disease. Sequencing used peripheral blood. Read as DNA, the sequence is TGTGCCAGCAGTTTATTCCCCCCAGGTTACGGTAACTACGAGCAGTACTTC. This translates into CASSLFPPGYGNYEQYF. Joined to the reference TRBV28 and TRBJ2-7 proteins, this CDR3 gives the full variable domain: DVKVTQSSRYLVKRTGEKVFLECVQDMDHENMFWYRQDPGLGLRLIYFSYDVKMKEKGDIPEGYSVSREKKERFSLILESASTNQTSMYLCASSLFPPGYGNYEQYFGPGTRLTVT.